This T cell receptor beta chain was captured by sequencing in a study of T cell repertoires in cytomegalovirus infection. Whole-study context: CMV infection together with matching HLA type was indicated by public TCR beta signatures. Study results and caveats: Of the TCR beta families, the public ones yielded a cumulative frequency that identified carriers of CMV plus the relevant HLA. Clonotypes of TCR beta that were HLA-C-restricted and CMV-specific dominated the ex vivo response.

TCRdb itself ran the reads through MiXCR, one entry per CDR3 protein. The data hold 200,000 to 250,000 distinct CDR3 sequences, with less than 50% observed a single time. V was trimmed by 5 bases and J by 5 bases, leaving 10 bases between them. CDR3 length: 13 residues. Germline V lookup: CDR1 SGHTA, CDR2 FQGNSA. About this clonotype: Its antigen remains unknown.

The sequencing here drew on CD8+ T cells from cultured PBMCs, taken from culture after CMV antigen stimulation. This receptor was taken from a human donor in good health (CMV status not recorded). Some clones in this sample may be carry-over from other donors' samples. The V call is TRBV7-2, the J call TRBJ1-5, with D maybe TRBD1 (6 bases). The CDR3 region is CASSPTGYQPQHF. CDR3 nucleotide sequence: TGTGCCAGCAGCCCTACAGGGTATCAGCCCCAGCATTTT.